What follows is one T cell receptor (beta chain) and its context. Antigen specificity is unknown. Germline values: CDR1 SGHVS, CDR2 FQNEAQ. The V segment lost 1 base and the J segment 4 bases; nucleotides outside the gene matches: 5. This CDR3 has 15 amino acids. This sample is drawn from a study of cytomegalovirus exposure and HLA in healthy donors. Points from the study as a whole: Sequencing likely produced, as an artifact, a cluster of highly shared sequence variants. As a later analysis showed, several of the most significant clusters appeared to be linked to common viral pathogens.

The PCR used 60 Vbeta and 13 Jbeta primers. Measured with immunoSEQ multiplex PCR; TCRdb has only the in-frame clones, and not every one. The table includes more than 85,000 clones, less than 85% detected once. The clonotype was recovered from a man aged 25-40 years in good health and CMV-seropositive. The sample consisted of PBMCs. The chain recombines TRBV7-8 with TRBJ2-5; TRBD2 agrees at 8 bases. The CDR3 nucleotides are TGTGCCAGCAGCTTAGTGCGGGGGGCGCCAGAGACCCAGTACTTC. Encoded protein: CASSLVRGAPETQYF.